Detailed here is one TCR beta chain. One end of the junction varies from germline; a read error may be responsible. This specimen belongs to a study of cytomegalovirus exposure and HLA in healthy donors. Study context: In an early release, HLA-typed donors contributed 77 million or so unique TCR sequences.

CDR1 and CDR2 (germline): MGHRA, YSYEKL. The CDR3 extends over 14 amino acids. With 60 Vbeta and 13 Jbeta primers, the PCR was carried out. Measured with immunoSEQ multiplex PCR; TCRdb has only the in-frame clones, and not every one. The table has 130,000 or so clones, around 65% seen once; the top ten hold around 1.8%. The J gene is TRBJ2-7, the V gene TRBV4-1; TRBD1 agrees at 9 bases. The sequence derives from a male donor in good health and CMV-seronegative. Sequencing was carried out using PBMCs. CDR3 region: CASSQRTGAASLKF. The CDR3 nucleotides read TGCGCCAGCAGCCAGAGGACAGGGGCTGCATCTCTCAAATTC.